Sequencing of this T cell receptor beta chain was carried out in a study of control samples from healthy donors and cancer patients (dated by TCRdb to about 2020). V and J lose 5 bases and 6 bases, and a span of 11 bases separates them. The CDR3 contains 13 residues, cysteine and phenylalanine counted. Left in the record is the CDR3 DNA by itself, 39 bases read in frame from the first base. The germline V gene provides CDR1 SGHTA and CDR2 FQGNSA. Libraries were prepared through the immunoSEQ multiplex PCR assay. TCRdb took this table from immuneACCESS and kept in-frame rearrangements with V and J called. Such tables lack part of the clones; where checked against another copy, unresolved V genes explain under half of the gap, and the rest is unexplained. The sample contains some 150,000 clones, 85% to 95% of them found a single time. About an eighth of the sample rests with the top ten. As for this clone: This receptor's antigen is unknown. Qualities for individual bases were not recorded, and no much larger clone is one base off.

The clonotype comes from a man aged 35 to 55 in good health. The receptor chain draws on TRBV7-2 and TRBJ1-5; TRBD1 could be the D gene, as 6 bases match. Source material: blood. The CDR3 sequence is CASSLTGLQPQHF. Here is the DNA: TGTGCCAGCAGCCTTACAGGGCTTCAGCCCCAGCATTTT.